This TCR beta chain derives from a study of cytomegalovirus exposure and HLA in healthy donors. The CDR3 is 16 residues long. Trimming left V 3 bases short and J 0 bases short, with 15 bases between. Looked up from germline, CDR1 is GTSNPN and CDR2 is SVGIG (reference sequence). Regarding this clone: The antigen remains undetermined.

Study results and limitations: HLA alleles were associated with around 17,000 TCR beta sequences in a later analysis at 0.05 false discovery rate.

Amplification used 60 Vbeta primers and 13 Jbeta primers. The repertoire was sequenced with immunoSEQ multiplex PCR; TCRdb's copy has only in-frame clones and lacks some. The sample lists tens of thousands of clones; around 74% were seen once. The chain employs TRBV30 and TRBJ2-4, with a possible D match to TRBD2 (6 bases). The origin of this receptor is a woman aged 50 to 60 in good health and CMV-seropositive. The sequencing sample was made of PBMCs. The CDR3, as DNA: TGTGCCTGGAGCGAATCTGCGGGGCTAGCCAAAAACATTCAGTACTTC. Translated: CAWSESAGLAKNIQYF.